The clone carrying this T cell receptor (beta chain) was seen only once. The antigen is not known. Germline values: CDR1 LNHDA, CDR2 SQIVND (reference sequence). This CDR3 spans 13 amino acids. Trimming shortened V by 5 bases and J by 4 bases, and 11 bases separated the two germline ends. These data are taken from a study of T cell responses to AZD1222 COVID-19 vaccine. Study-wide results and caveats: No repertoire was sampled before or during the peak T cell response, only after it. Following two doses of AZD1222, Spike-specific TCR breadth and depth rose. Reportedly, close to half of spike-specific TCRs are directed against unmutated variant regions. Of the AZD1222 recipients, only 5 or 6 were seropositive at baseline.

The method was immunoSEQ multiplex PCR; TCRdb's version includes in-frame clones alone and lacks a portion of them. The repertoire consists of about 150,000 clones, with about 90% occurring once and the leading ten covering approximately 3.8%. This TCR derives from an adult who received the AZD1222 COVID-19 vaccine. V usage is TRBV19 and J usage is TRBJ1-2, with D hard to call. Material: peripheral blood, obtained 28 days after the second AZD1222 dose. CDR3 coding DNA: TGTGCCAGTAGTCCCGGCGCAGGCTATGGCTACACCTTC. Protein: CASSPGAGYGYTF.